Sequencing of this TCR beta chain was carried out in a study of T cell repertoires in cytomegalovirus infection. Study-wide context: Public TCR beta signatures indicated both CMV infection and matching HLA type.

Study-level points and caveats: The response measured ex vivo was dominated by TCR beta clonotypes (HLA-C-restricted and CMV-specific).

TCRdb re-called the reads through MiXCR, storing one row per CDR3 protein. The data contain hundreds of thousands of distinct CDR3 sequences, roughly a third of them singletons. This clonotype appeared once. Antigen: not known. The CDR3 covers 15 residues. V trimming: 5 bases; J trimming: 1 base; junction bases outside the gene matches: 5. CDR1 is LNHDA and CDR2 is SQIVND in the germline V gene (reference sequence). The chain recombines TRBV19 with TRBJ1-5; 7 bases match TRBD1. The receptor was derived from a human donor in good health (CMV status not recorded). Some clones in this sample may be carry-over from other donors' samples. Sequencing was performed on PBMCs. CDR3: CASSAAGQSNQPQHF. Here the CDR3 DNA reads TGTGCCAGTAGTGCCGCGGGACAGAGCAATCAGCCCCAGCATTTT.